This T cell receptor beta chain was captured by sequencing in a study of CXCR3-negative and CXCR3-positive naive CD8 T cells. TRB cDNA libraries were made by UMI-labeled 5' RACE. From its re-call of the 5' RACE reads, TCRdb lists each CDR3 protein once, without DNA. This sample contains roughly 65,000 distinct CDR3 sequences. The CD45RO-CCR7+CD27+CD95- phenotype denoted naive CD8+ T cells. As concerns this clonotype: Its specificity is unknown.

Germline V gives CDR1 MNHNY, CDR2 SVGAGI (reference sequence). This CDR3 is built from 13 residues. Regarding the study as a whole: CXCR3-positive naive cells had more hydrophobic TRB CDR3s than CXCR3-negative naive cells.

The sequence derives from a human donor in good health. Some clones in this sample may be carry-over from other donors' samples. The sample comprised naive CXCR3+ CD8+ T cells from blood. Subset noted: CD45RO-CCR7+CD27+CD95- naive CD8+ T cells expressing CXCR3 (TNR3+). The chain has TRBV6-6 and TRBJ2-7; checking the TCRdb D call of TRBD2 is not possible without DNA. The CDR3 spells CASSYGPSYEQYF.